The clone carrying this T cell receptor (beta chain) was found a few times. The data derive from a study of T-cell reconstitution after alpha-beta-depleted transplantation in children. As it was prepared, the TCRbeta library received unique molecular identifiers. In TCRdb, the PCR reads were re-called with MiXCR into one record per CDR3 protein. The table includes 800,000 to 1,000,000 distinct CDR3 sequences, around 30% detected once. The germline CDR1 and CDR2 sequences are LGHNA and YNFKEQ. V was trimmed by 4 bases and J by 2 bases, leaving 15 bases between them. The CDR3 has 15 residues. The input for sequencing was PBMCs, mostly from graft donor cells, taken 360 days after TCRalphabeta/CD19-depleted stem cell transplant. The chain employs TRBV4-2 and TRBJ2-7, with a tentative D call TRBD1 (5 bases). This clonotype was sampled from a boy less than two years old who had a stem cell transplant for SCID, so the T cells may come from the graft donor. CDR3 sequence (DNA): TGTGCCAGCAGCCCGTCGGGCCAGGGCCCCTACGAGCAGTACTTC. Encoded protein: CASSPSGQGPYEQYF.